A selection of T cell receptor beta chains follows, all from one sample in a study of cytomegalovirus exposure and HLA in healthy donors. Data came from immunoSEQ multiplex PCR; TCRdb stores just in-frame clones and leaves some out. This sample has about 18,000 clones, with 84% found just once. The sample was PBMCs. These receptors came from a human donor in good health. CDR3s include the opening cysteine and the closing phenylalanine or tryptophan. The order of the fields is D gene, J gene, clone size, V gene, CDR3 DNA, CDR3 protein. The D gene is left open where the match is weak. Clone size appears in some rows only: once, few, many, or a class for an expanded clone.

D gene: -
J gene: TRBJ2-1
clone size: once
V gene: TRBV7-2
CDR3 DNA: TGTGCCAGCCGGCGGGAAGGTCGAATCGATGAGCAGTTCTTC
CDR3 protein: CASRREGRIDEQFF

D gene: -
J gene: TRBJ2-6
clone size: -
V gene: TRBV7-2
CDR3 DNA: TGTGCCAGCAGCTTTGAGGGCTCTGGGGCCAACGTCCTGACTTTC
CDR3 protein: CASSFEGSGANVLTF

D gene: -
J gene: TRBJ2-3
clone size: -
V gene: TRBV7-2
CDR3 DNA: TGTGCCAGCAGTTCCCAGGGGGCGGGGGGGCCGACAGATACGCAGTATTTT
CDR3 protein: CASSSQGAGGPTDTQYF

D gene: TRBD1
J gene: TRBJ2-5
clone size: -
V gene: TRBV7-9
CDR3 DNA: TGTGCCAGCAGCACCGCAGGGGGCGGTGAAGAAGAGACCCAGTACTTC
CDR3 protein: CASSTAGGGEEETQYF

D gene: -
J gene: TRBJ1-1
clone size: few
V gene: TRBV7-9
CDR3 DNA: TGTGCCAGCAGCTCCAACACAGGAGGGGACACTGAAGCTTTCTTT
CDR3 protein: CASSSNTGGDTEAFF

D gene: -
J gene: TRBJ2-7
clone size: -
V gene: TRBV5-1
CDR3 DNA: TGCGCCAGCAGCTTGGCTGCGGGATACCACGAGCAGTACTTC
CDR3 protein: CASSLAAGYHEQYF

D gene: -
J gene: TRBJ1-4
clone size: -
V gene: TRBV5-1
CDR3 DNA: TGCGCCAGCAGCTTGGCCCTCTTACAGGGCGGAGGCGAAAAACTGTTTTTT
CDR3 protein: CASSLALLQGGGEKLFF

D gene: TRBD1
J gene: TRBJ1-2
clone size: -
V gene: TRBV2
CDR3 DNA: TGTGCCAGCAGTGACACCGGTGGGACAGGGGTAGGCTACACCTTC
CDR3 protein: CASSDTGGTGVGYTF

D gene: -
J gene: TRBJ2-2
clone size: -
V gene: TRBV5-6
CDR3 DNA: TGTGCCAGGCGAAGACAGAGTGGCGGGGAGCTGTTTTTT
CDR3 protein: CARRRQSGGELFF

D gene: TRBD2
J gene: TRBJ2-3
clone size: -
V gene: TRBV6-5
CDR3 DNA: TGTGCCAGCGGACTAGCGGGCATAGATACGCAGTATTTT
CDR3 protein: CASGLAGIDTQYF

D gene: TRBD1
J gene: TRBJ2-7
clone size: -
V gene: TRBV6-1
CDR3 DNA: TGTGCCAGCAGTGGCTACAGGGGATCAGGCGAGCAGTACTTC
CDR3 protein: CASSGYRGSGEQYF

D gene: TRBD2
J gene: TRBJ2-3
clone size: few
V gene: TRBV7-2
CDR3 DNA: TGTGCCAGCAGCTTAGGGCTTGGCGGGGGGTCTAGCACAGATACGCAGTATTTT
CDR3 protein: CASSLGLGGGSSTDTQYF

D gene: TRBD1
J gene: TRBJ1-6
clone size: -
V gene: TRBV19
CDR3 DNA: TGTGCCAGTAACCCCAGGGGGGATTCACCCCTCCACTTT
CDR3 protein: CASNPRGDSPLHF

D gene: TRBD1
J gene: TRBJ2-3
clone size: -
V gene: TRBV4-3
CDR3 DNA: TGCGCCAGCAGCCATACCGGGACAGGAGGGACAGATACGCAGTATTTT
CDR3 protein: CASSHTGTGGTDTQYF

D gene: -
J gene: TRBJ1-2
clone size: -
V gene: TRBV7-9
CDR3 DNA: TGTGCCAGCAGCTCCGACAGGAATAACTATGGCTACACCTTC
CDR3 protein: CASSSDRNNYGYTF

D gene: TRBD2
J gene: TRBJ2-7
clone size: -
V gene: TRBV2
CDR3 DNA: TGTGCCAGCATGGGACTAGCGGACTACGAGCAGTACTTC
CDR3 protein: CASMGLADYEQYF

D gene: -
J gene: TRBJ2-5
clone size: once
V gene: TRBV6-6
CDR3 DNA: TGTGCCAGCAGTTACCCTCGTGAGACCCAGTACTTC
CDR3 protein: CASSYPRETQYF

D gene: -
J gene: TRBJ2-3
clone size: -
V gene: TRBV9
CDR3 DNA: TGTGCCAGCAGCGGTAGCATCCTTAACCGCACAGATACGCAGTATTTT
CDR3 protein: CASSGSILNRTDTQYF

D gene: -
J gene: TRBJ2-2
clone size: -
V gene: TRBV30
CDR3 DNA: TGTGCCTGGAGTGTGGGGGGTGGCGGGGAGCTGTTTTTT
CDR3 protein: CAWSVGGGGELFF

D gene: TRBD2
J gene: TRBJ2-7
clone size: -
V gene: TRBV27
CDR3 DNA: TGTGCCAGCAGTTTAGCCGGGGGGGCCTACGAGCAGTACTTC
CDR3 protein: CASSLAGGAYEQYF

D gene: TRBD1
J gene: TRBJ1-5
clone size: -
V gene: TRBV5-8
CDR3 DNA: TGTGCCAGCAGCGAGCAACAGGGGCCGACTAGCAATCAGCCCCAGCATTTT
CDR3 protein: CASSEQQGPTSNQPQHF

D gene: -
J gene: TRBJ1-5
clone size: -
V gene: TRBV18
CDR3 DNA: TGTGCCAGCTCACCCTTTAGGGGGGGAAGCAATCAGCCCCAGCATTTT
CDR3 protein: CASSPFRGGSNQPQHF

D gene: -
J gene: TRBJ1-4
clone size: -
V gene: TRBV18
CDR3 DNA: TGTGCCAGCTCACTTGGTGAGGGGGTCGGTGAAAAACTGTTTTTT
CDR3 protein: CASSLGEGVGEKLFF

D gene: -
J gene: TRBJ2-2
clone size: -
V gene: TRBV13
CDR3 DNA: TGTGCCAGCAGCTTGGGCATCGGGGAGCTGTTTTTT
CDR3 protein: CASSLGIGELFF

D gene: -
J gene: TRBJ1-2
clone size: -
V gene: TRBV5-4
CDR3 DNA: TGTGCCAGCAGCTTGCGGGGGAACAACTATGGCTACACCTTC
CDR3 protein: CASSLRGNNYGYTF

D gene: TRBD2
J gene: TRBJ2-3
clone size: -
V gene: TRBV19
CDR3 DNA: TGTGCCAGTACCGGGGGGGCGACGGCAGATACGCAGTATTTT
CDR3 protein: CASTGGATADTQYF

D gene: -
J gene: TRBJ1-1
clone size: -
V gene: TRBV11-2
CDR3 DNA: TGTGCCAGCAGCTTAGCTTCAGGGATCACTGAAGCTTTCTTT
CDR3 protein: CASSLASGITEAFF

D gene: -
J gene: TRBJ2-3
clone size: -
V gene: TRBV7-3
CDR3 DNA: TGTGCCAGCAGCCAGACCGCAGGGCGTAGCACAGATACGCAGTATTTT
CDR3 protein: CASSQTAGRSTDTQYF

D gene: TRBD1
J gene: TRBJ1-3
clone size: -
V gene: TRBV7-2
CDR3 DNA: TGTGCCAGCAGATTACAGGGGATAGCTGGAAACACCATATATTTT
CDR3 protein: CASRLQGIAGNTIYF

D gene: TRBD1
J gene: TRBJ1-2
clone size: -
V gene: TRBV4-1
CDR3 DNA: TGCGCCAGCAGCCAAGGGGACAGGGACTATGGCTACACCTTC
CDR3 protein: CASSQGDRDYGYTF

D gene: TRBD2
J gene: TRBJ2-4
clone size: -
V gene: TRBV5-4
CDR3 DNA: TGTGCCAGCAGCTCCCCGGGGGGGAAAAACATTCAGTACTTC
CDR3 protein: CASSSPGGKNIQYF

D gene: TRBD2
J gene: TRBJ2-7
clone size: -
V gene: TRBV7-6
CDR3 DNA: TGTGCCAGCAGCCTCCCGGGGACTAGCGTCAACGAGCAGTACTTC
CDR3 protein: CASSLPGTSVNEQYF

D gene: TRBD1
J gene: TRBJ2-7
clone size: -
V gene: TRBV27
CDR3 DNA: TGTGCCAGCACTGGACAGGGGGGAATCGAGCAGTACTTC
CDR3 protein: CASTGQGGIEQYF

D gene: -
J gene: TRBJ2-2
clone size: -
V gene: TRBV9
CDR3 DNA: TGTGCCAGCAGCGTAGCAGGGGGGACGAACACCGGGGAGCTGTTTTTT
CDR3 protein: CASSVAGGTNTGELFF

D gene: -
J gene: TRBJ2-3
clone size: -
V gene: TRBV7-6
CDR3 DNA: TGTGCCAGCAGCTCTACAGGGTCCCCAACAGATACGCAGTATTTT
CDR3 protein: CASSSTGSPTDTQYF

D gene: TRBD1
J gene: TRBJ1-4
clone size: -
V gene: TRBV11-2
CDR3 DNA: TGTGCCAGCAGCCGGGACAGGGGGCGGGGGGAAAAACTGTTTTTT
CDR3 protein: CASSRDRGRGEKLFF

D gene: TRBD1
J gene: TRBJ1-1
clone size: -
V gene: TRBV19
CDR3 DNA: TGTGCCAGTAGTACAGGGGGCAGAAACACTGAAGCTTTCTTT
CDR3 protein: CASSTGGRNTEAFF

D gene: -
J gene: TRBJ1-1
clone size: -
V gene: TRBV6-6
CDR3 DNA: TGTGCCAGCAGAAAAGGGGAAGTCGCAGCTTTCTTT
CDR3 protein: CASRKGEVAAFF

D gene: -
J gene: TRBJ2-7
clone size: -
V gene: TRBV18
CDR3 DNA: TGTGCCAGCTCACCCTCGGATCAGGGTTCCTACGAGCAGTACTTC
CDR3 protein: CASSPSDQGSYEQYF

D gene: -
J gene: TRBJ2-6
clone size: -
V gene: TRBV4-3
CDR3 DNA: TGCGCCAGCAGCCAATTGGGGGGAGGCTCTGGGGCCAACGTCCTGACTTTC
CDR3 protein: CASSQLGGGSGANVLTF

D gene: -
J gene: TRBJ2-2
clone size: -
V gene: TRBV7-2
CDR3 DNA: TGTGCCAGCAGCTTACAGATTAACACCGGGGAGCTGTTTTTT
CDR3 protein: CASSLQINTGELFF

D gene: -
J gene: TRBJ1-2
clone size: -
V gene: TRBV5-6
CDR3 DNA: TGTGCCAGCAGCCTTCCCCAGGGGCAGAGTGGGGGCTACACCTTC
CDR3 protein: CASSLPQGQSGGYTF